Listed below are T cell receptor beta chains from one sample, sequenced in a study of T-cell memory formation after mild COVID-19. From the 5' RACE reads, TCRdb called clonotypes with MiXCR, one entry per CDR3 protein. The top ten clones hold approximately 3.8% of a sample with 180,000 or so distinct CDR3 sequences, roughly 12% of them seen once. The sample comprised PBMCs or a T cell subset sorted from them (not recorded which). The source of these receptors is a young man who had mild COVID-19 (a few samples of this study predate the infection). Cell type and time point are not known. CDR3s include the opening cysteine and the closing phenylalanine or tryptophan. Each record gives: clone size, V gene, D gene, J gene, CDR3 DNA, CDR3 protein. D genes are given only for firm matches. Not every row has a clone size; where given, it reads once, few, many or a size class.

abundance: .; v_gene: TRBV12-3/TRBV12-4; d_gene: TRBD2; j_gene: TRBJ2-5; CDR3nt: TGTGCCAGCAGCCCTTGGACTAGGCAAGAGACCCAGTACTTC; CDR3aa: CASSPWTRQETQYF
abundance: many; v_gene: TRBV19; d_gene: .; j_gene: TRBJ1-5; CDR3nt: TGTGCCAGTAGTATAAGCCAGGTCCGGAGGCAGCCCCAGCATTTT; CDR3aa: CASSISQVRRQPQHF
abundance: .; v_gene: TRBV5-1; d_gene: .; j_gene: TRBJ2-5; CDR3nt: TGCGCCAGCAGCTCCCGGTACCAAGAGACCCAGTACTTC; CDR3aa: CASSSRYQETQYF
abundance: few; v_gene: TRBV24-1; d_gene: TRBD2; j_gene: TRBJ2-3; CDR3nt: TGTGCCACCAGTGATTCGCGGGAGGCTTCAGATACGCAGTATTTT; CDR3aa: CATSDSREASDTQYF
abundance: once; v_gene: TRBV30; d_gene: .; j_gene: TRBJ2-7; CDR3nt: TGTGCCCGTTCGGGCAGGCCTAACTACGAGCAGTACTTC; CDR3aa: CARSGRPNYEQYF
abundance: .; v_gene: TRBV25-1; d_gene: TRBD1; j_gene: TRBJ1-1; CDR3nt: TGTGCCAGCAGTGAACTCGGTCAGGGGGCGAACACTGAAGCTTTCTTT; CDR3aa: CASSELGQGANTEAFF
abundance: few; v_gene: TRBV29-1; d_gene: .; j_gene: TRBJ2-1; CDR3nt: TGCAGCGTTGGTCGCAGGGGACCGAACAATGAGCAGTTCTTC; CDR3aa: CSVGRRGPNNEQFF
abundance: .; v_gene: TRBV11-3; d_gene: .; j_gene: TRBJ2-1; CDR3nt: TGTGCCAGCAGCTTAGGGGCGGGGCTAGCAGAGTACAATGAGCAGTTCTTC; CDR3aa: CASSLGAGLAEYNEQFF
abundance: .; v_gene: TRBV7-6; d_gene: .; j_gene: TRBJ2-3; CDR3nt: TGTGCCAGCAGCTTAGGGCCGGCGTTCACAGATACGCAGTATTTT; CDR3aa: CASSLGPAFTDTQYF
abundance: .; v_gene: TRBV6-1; d_gene: .; j_gene: TRBJ2-5; CDR3nt: TGTGCCAGCAGTGAGACCGAAGAGACCCAGTACTTC; CDR3aa: CASSETEETQYF
abundance: many; v_gene: TRBV7-2; d_gene: .; j_gene: TRBJ1-5; CDR3nt: TGTGCCAGGAGCAAGGGGAGGCAGCCCCAGCATTTT; CDR3aa: CARSKGRQPQHF
abundance: .; v_gene: TRBV10-3; d_gene: .; j_gene: TRBJ1-1; CDR3nt: TGTGCCATCAGTGAGTCTGGAACCCAAGAAGCTTTCTTT; CDR3aa: CAISESGTQEAFF
abundance: few; v_gene: TRBV7-2; d_gene: .; j_gene: TRBJ2-7; CDR3nt: TGTGCCAGCAGCCTGGGGGGCTTAACCTACGAGCAGTACTTC; CDR3aa: CASSLGGLTYEQYF
abundance: .; v_gene: TRBV30; d_gene: .; j_gene: TRBJ2-7; CDR3nt: TGTGCCTGGAGTGCCGAAACAGGGACCGAGCAGTACTTC; CDR3aa: CAWSAETGTEQYF
abundance: few; v_gene: TRBV5-1; d_gene: .; j_gene: TRBJ2-7; CDR3nt: TGCGCCAGCAGCCCGGGGGTGAGCTACGAGCAGTACTTC; CDR3aa: CASSPGVSYEQYF
abundance: .; v_gene: TRBV5-1; d_gene: .; j_gene: TRBJ2-2; CDR3nt: TGCGCCAGCAGCTTGCCGGGGGCCAGCACCGGGGAGCTGTTTTTT; CDR3aa: CASSLPGASTGELFF